This TCR beta chain is drawn from a study of shared clonotypes between healthy human individuals. For the study at large: The plates for each donor numbered three CD4 naive, three CD4 memory, two CD8 naive and one CD8 memory. Overall study results and limits: Shared clonotypes across all four donors exceeded non-shared ones in generation probability. Represented diversity (both genetic and exposure-history) was limited by the small number of donors.

The germline gives CDR1 ENHRY, CDR2 SYGVKD. Trimming removed 3 bases from V and 0 bases from J, with 6 bases in between. CDR3 length: 13 amino acids. Concerning this clone: As yet, its antigen is unknown.

Naive CD8 cells were CD45RO-negative, positively selected for CCR7, excluding terminally differentiated effector memory CD45RA+ cells. Genomic DNA from each subset was divided evenly over several immunoSEQ plates. Measured with immunoSEQ multiplex PCR; TCRdb has only the in-frame clones, and not every one. The sample carries hundreds of thousands of clones, roughly 98% recorded once. The sequenced sample consisted of naive CD8+ T cells sorted from blood. V is TRBV10-3 and J is TRBJ2-7; D gene unclear. The TCR originated in a man aged 25-45 years in good health. CDR3 amino acids: CAISDLDSYEQYF. As DNA, the CDR3 is TGTGCCATCAGTGACCTAGACTCCTACGAGCAGTACTTC.